A selection of T cell receptor beta chains follows, all from one sample in a study of identical twins. One entry per CDR3 protein results from TCRdb running MiXCR on the 5' RACE reads. The data contain approximately 530,000 distinct CDR3 sequences, under 25% of them singletons. These data were also reused for a study on yellow fever vaccine responses in identical twins.

Sequencing was performed on CD4+ T cells sorted from blood. The receptors come from a woman aged 18 to 35 in good health. Each CDR3 is given with its conserved first and last residue. Fields, in order: clone size, D gene, J gene, CDR3 length, V gene, CDR3 DNA, CDR3 protein. The D gene is left open where the match is weak. Clone size is not always given. Where it is, it says once, few, many or a class for expanded clones.

- TRBD2 TRBJ2-2 18 TRBV3-1 TGTGCCAGCAGCCCCTCCGGACTAGCGGGAGGTATAACCGGGGAGCTGTTTTTT CASSPSGLAGGITGELFF
- - TRBJ2-1 13 TRBV11-2 TGTGCCAGCAGCGACGGATCCTACAATGAGCAGTTCTTC CASSDGSYNEQFF
- TRBD2 TRBJ2-1 18 TRBV18 TGTGCCAGCTCACCACCGGTTGCTAGCGGGGCCCTATACAATGAGCAGTTCTTC CASSPPVASGALYNEQFF
- - TRBJ2-7 16 TRBV21-1 TGTGCCAGCATAGAAGATTGGAGCAAACCCTCACACGAGCAGTACTTC CASIEDWSKPSHEQYF
few - TRBJ1-1 14 TRBV20-1 TGCAGTGCCCCAACGAGGTGGGTGGACACTGAAGCTTTCTTT CSAPTRWVDTEAFF
- - TRBJ2-1 12 TRBV12-3/TRBV12-4 TGTGCCAGCAGTTTAGGGCCGTTTGAGCAGTTCTTC CASSLGPFEQFF
few - TRBJ1-1 16 TRBV7-9 TGTGCCAGCAGCTTAGTGGCGGACCTCTTGAACACTGAAGCTTTCTTT CASSLVADLLNTEAFF
few - TRBJ2-5 14 TRBV18 TGTGCCAGCTCACCAAGAGAGTACCAAGAGACCCAGTACTTC CASSPREYQETQYF
- - TRBJ2-4 15 TRBV6-5 TGTGCCAGCAGTTACACCGCGGGGGCCAAAAACATTCAGTACTTC CASSYTAGAKNIQYF
- - TRBJ2-7 13 TRBV2 TGTGCCAGCGTCGGGCTAGTTCTCTACGAGCAGTACTTC CASVGLVLYEQYF
- - TRBJ1-2 16 TRBV14 TGTGCCAGCAGCCAAGATAGTTTCAGCCCGAACTATGGCTACACCTTC CASSQDSFSPNYGYTF
few TRBD2 TRBJ2-1 18 TRBV7-8 TGTGCCAGCAGCTCCCCCGGACTAGCGGGAAGATCCTACAATGAGCAGTTCTTC CASSSPGLAGRSYNEQFF
few - TRBJ1-5 15 TRBV3-1 TGTGCCAGCAGCCAGGGGATAGGGGACAATCAGCCCCAGCATTTT CASSQGIGDNQPQHF
few - TRBJ1-6 14 TRBV7-2 TGTGCCAGCTCGGGACGCGTCTATAATTCACCCCTCCACTTT CASSGRVYNSPLHF
- TRBD2 TRBJ2-1 16 TRBV13 TGTGCCAGCAGCTTACTTAGGCGGGAGGGGTACAATGAGCAGTTCTTC CASSLLRREGYNEQFF
many - TRBJ2-6 15 TRBV9 TGCGCCAGCAGCGTTGGGTCCTCTGGGGCCAACGTCCTGACTTTC CASSVGSSGANVLTF
- - TRBJ2-1 16 TRBV6-5 TGTGCCAGCAGTTACGTTAGCGGATTATCCTACAATGAGCAGTTCTTC CASSYVSGLSYNEQFF
few - TRBJ2-7 15 TRBV7-9 TGTGCCAGCAGCTTGACCCGGACTAACCGTGTCGAGCAGTACTTC CASSLTRTNRVEQYF
few TRBD1 TRBJ2-2 15 TRBV2 TGTGCCAGCAGTATGGACAGGCCCGACACCGGGGAGCTGTTTTTT CASSMDRPDTGELFF
- - TRBJ1-1 13 TRBV7-9 TGTGCCAGCAGCACTCAGGGGCCCACTGAAGCTTTCTTT CASSTQGPTEAFF
few - TRBJ2-3 12 TRBV27 TGTGCTTCGGGCCAGCGAGGGGATACGCAGTATTTT CASGQRGDTQYF
- - TRBJ2-7 15 TRBV7-9 TGTGCCAGCAGCCCAAGGACAGCCGGGTCCTACGAGCAGTACTTC CASSPRTAGSYEQYF
few - TRBJ2-2 16 TRBV4-1 TGCGCCAGCAGCCACTTGGGCGCGGGCCCCGCGTGGGAGCTGTTTTTT CASSHLGAGPAWELFF
many - TRBJ2-6 16 TRBV12-3/TRBV12-4 TGTGCCAGCAGTCACGGGGTACTCTCTGGGGCCAACGTCCTGACTTTC CASSHGVLSGANVLTF
few TRBD2 TRBJ2-3 15 TRBV27 TGTGCCAGCAAGCGAGCGGGGGCCGGGGCAGATACGCAGTATTTT CASKRAGAGADTQYF
few TRBD1 TRBJ1-5 13 TRBV10-3 TGTGCCATCAATGACAGGGTAGATCAGCCCCAGCATTTT CAINDRVDQPQHF
- - TRBJ1-2 13 TRBV12-3/TRBV12-4 TGTGCCAGCAGTTTGGCAGGGGTTGATGGCTACACCTTC CASSLAGVDGYTF
few - TRBJ1-2 16 TRBV6-1 TGTGCCAGCAGAGGAAGCGGGGGAAAAAGATCCTATGGCTACACCTTC CASRGSGGKRSYGYTF
- - TRBJ2-7 13 TRBV7-2 TGTGCCAGCAGCTTAGTCCCACCGGAGGAGCAGTACTTC CASSLVPPEEQYF